Listed here are 28 T cell receptor beta chains from one sample, sequenced in a study of blood T cells in healthy people across ages. A second PCR of about 6 to 11 cycles used a sample-barcoded 5' primer and a J-beta primer mix. In TCRdb, the 5' RACE reads were re-called with MiXCR into one record per CDR3 protein. The table shows approximately 1,000,000 distinct CDR3 sequences, with around 45% occurring only once. The sequenced sample consisted of blood. All receptors derive from an older woman in good health.

Note on this clonotype: One junction end disagrees with the germline gene, perhaps due to a read error. J is TRBJ2-1 and V is TRBV7-3, with D possibly called TRBD1 or TRBD2 (5 bases each). This CDR3 region has 15 residues. The germline V gene encodes CDR1 SGHTA and CDR2 FQGTGA. CDR3 loop: CANSLTGTSYNEQFF. The CDR3, as DNA: TGTGCCAACAGCTTAACGGGGACCTCCTACAATGAGCAGTTCTTC.

This clonotype has just a few counts. V and J are TRBV2 and TRBJ2-7; possibly TRBD2 for D (6 bases). This CDR3 contains 13 residues. The germline CDR1 and CDR2 sequences are SNHLY and FYNNEI. Trimming cost V 7 bases and J 1 base, with 11 bases left between them. CDR3 coding DNA: TGTGCCAGCAAGACGGCGGGGTCCTACGAGCAGTACTTC. This encodes CASKTAGSYEQYF.

The V and J genes are TRBV7-9 and TRBJ2-3; D perhaps matches TRBD2 (5 bases). This CDR3 contains 15 residues. V was clipped by 5 bases and J by 1 base, with 13 bases between them. The germline gives CDR1 SEHNR, CDR2 FQNEAQ (reference sequence). In nucleotides, the CDR3 is TGTGCCAGCAGCCCCCCTAGCTTCGGCACAGATACGCAGTATTTT. Translated: CASSPPSFGTDTQYF.

In this sample, this clonotype turned up a few times. The chain has TRBV29-1 and TRBJ2-7; 9 bases map to TRBD1. The CDR3 contains 13 residues. CDR1 and CDR2 from the germline V gene are SQVTM and ANQGSEA. J gave up 2 bases and V 7 bases, and 6 bases lay outside the gene matches. CDR3 DNA sequence: TGCAGCGCTACAGGGGGCGAAGCCTACGAGCAGTACTTC. Protein: CSATGGEAYEQYF.

This clonotype was counted between two and nine times. V and J are TRBV9 and TRBJ2-7; possibly TRBD2 for D (5 bases). The CDR3 is 14 amino acids. Germline loops: CDR1 SGDLS, CDR2 YYNGEE. Between the trimmed V and J ends, which lost 3 bases and 7 bases, there was a span of 17 bases. The CDR3 region is CASSAAGATPEQYF. CDR3 nucleotide sequence: TGTGCCAGCAGCGCCGCGGGCGCTACGCCTGAGCAGTACTTC. Variable domain in full (rest from reference TRBV9 and TRBJ2-7): DSGVTQTPKHLITATGQRVTLRCSPRSGDLSVYWYQQSLDQGLQFLIQYYNGEERAKGNILERFSAQQFPDLHSELNLSSLELGDSALYFCASSAAGATPEQYFGPGTRLTVT.

V gene TRBV12-3 or TRBV12-4 combines with J gene TRBJ2-1; D is perhaps TRBD2 (5 bases). This CDR3 comprises 15 residues. V was clipped by 5 bases and J by 2 bases, with 13 bases between them. DNA for the CDR3: TGTGCCAGCAGTACACTAGGGCCCGCCTACAATGAGCAGTTCTTC. Translated, it gives CASSTLGPAYNEQFF.

V usage is TRBV29-1 and J usage is TRBJ1-1, with D perhaps TRBD1 (6 bases). Germline V gene lookup returns CDR1 SQVTM and CDR2 ANQGSEA. V dropped 4 bases and J dropped 3 bases, with 21 bases sitting between them. The CDR3 spans 16 residues. The CDR3, as DNA: TGCAGCGTTGGGTCCACAGGGTTTGTAGGGGACACTGAAGCTTTCTTT. Protein product: CSVGSTGFVGDTEAFF.

V usage is TRBV27 and J usage is TRBJ1-1; TRBD1 agrees at 10 bases. CDR1 is MNHEY and CDR2 is SMNVEV in the germline V gene (reference sequence). V trimming: 0 bases; J trimming: 3 bases; junction bases outside the gene matches: 10. The CDR3 is 18 amino acids. CDR3 residues: CASSLSRTGGGSYTEAFF. CDR3 in DNA: TGTGCCAGCAGTTTATCCCGGACAGGGGGAGGTTCGTACACTGAAGCTTTCTTT.

As DNA, the CDR3 is TGTGCCAGCAGCCAAGATTTGGAGGGGGAGCTGTTTTTT. This encodes CASSQDLEGELFF. This chain links TRBV14 with TRBJ2-2; D is undetermined. The germline gives CDR1 SGHDN, CDR2 FVKESK. The CDR3 is made up of 13 amino acids. The V gene lost 0 bases and the J gene lost 8 bases, with 7 bases spanning the gap.

This clonotype was recorded a few times. This chain joins TRBV7-8 and TRBJ2-3; TRBD1 agrees at 9 bases. The germline CDR1 and CDR2 sequences are SGHVS and FQNEAQ. This CDR3 region has 18 residues. The ends lost 1 base at V and 0 bases at J; junction bases unmatched: 8. The CDR3 coding sequence is TGTGCCAGCAGCTTAGGCCGGACAGGGGACCCTAGCACAGATACGCAGTATTTT. It translates to CASSLGRTGDPSTDTQYF.

The CDR3 region has the DNA TGTGCCAGCAGCTTAATAGGCTACAGAGCCGAAGGAGCGTACAATGAGCAGTTCTTC. Amino acids: CASSLIGYRAEGAYNEQFF. The J gene is TRBJ2-1, the V gene TRBV7-3; D gene uncertain. V shed 1 base and J shed 4 bases, with 23 bases lying between them. CDR1 and CDR2 from the germline V gene are SGHTA and FQGTGA. The CDR3 contains 19 residues.

Turning to this clonotype: Germline and junction disagree at one end, which may indicate a read error. The chain combines TRBV20-1 with TRBJ2-2; D remains ambiguous. Germline CDR1 and CDR2: DFQATT and SNEGSKA (reference sequence). The CDR3 contains 12 residues. The CDR3, as DNA: TGCGGTGCTAGATATGGGACCGGGGAGCTGTTTTTT. It codes for CGARYGTGELFF.

This clonotype appeared a few times. A much larger clonotype is one base distant, so this may be a read error. The rearrangement joins TRBV3-1 to TRBJ2-1, with D possibly being TRBD2 (5 bases). Germline V gene lookup returns CDR1 LGHDT and CDR2 YNNKEL (reference sequence). The length of the CDR3 is 15 residues. V lost 4 bases and J lost 9, with 19 bases in between. As DNA, the CDR3 is TGTGCCAGCAGCCGAGTAAAACTAGTTTCCGGTGAGCAGTTCTTC. Amino acid sequence: CASSRVKLVSGEQFF.

The chain employs TRBV10-3 and TRBJ1-2; D not certain. Germline V gene sequence: CDR1 ENHRY, CDR2 SYGVKD. The CDR3 has 13 amino acids. The V end was cut by 1 base, the J end by 0 bases, with 3 bases between. The CDR3 loop is CAISEWTNYGYTF. CDR3 nucleotides: TGTGCCATCAGTGAGTGGACTAACTATGGCTACACCTTC.

The chain joins TRBV12-3 or TRBV12-4 to TRBJ2-1; TRBD2 is a possible D gene (5 bases). With 2 bases removed from V and 0 bases from J, the gap between germline ends came to 14 bases. The CDR3 is 17 residues long. The CDR3 protein is CASSLLGLGSSYNEQFF. CDR3 DNA sequence: TGTGCCAGCAGTTTACTGGGTCTTGGGAGCTCCTACAATGAGCAGTTCTTC.

V usage is TRBV28 and J usage is TRBJ2-1, with TRBD1 identical over 8 bases. CDR3 size: 14 residues. Germline values: CDR1 MDHEN, CDR2 SYDVKM. V trimming: 7 bases; J trimming: 4 bases; junction bases outside the gene matches: 6. CDR3 DNA: TGTGCCAGCATTTCGACAGGGGCGTACAATGAGCAGTTCTTC. It is translated as CASISTGAYNEQFF.

The DNA for the CDR3 is TGCGCCAGCAGCTTCTGGGCCCAGCAAGGCGAGCAGTACTTC. Amino acids: CASSFWAQQGEQYF. This rearrangement joins TRBV5-1 to TRBJ2-7; D gene ambiguous. V gave up 2 bases and J gave up 6 bases, with 15 bases separating them. Germline assignment: CDR1 SGHRS and CDR2 YFSETQ. The CDR3 covers 14 residues.

The genes are TRBV19 and TRBJ2-7, with 8 nucleotides matching TRBD2. The CDR3 consists of 13 residues. Looked up from germline, CDR1 is LNHDA and CDR2 is SQIVND (reference sequence). This CDR3 reads CAPSGGGQYEQYF. The CDR3 nucleotides read TGTGCTCCCTCCGGGGGGGGTCAGTACGAGCAGTACTTC.

This chain links TRBV5-1 with TRBJ2-5, with D perhaps matching TRBD2 (6 bases). The germline V gene encodes CDR1 SGHRS and CDR2 YFSETQ. Deletions cut 0 bases from V and 4 bases from J, with 10 bases between. The CDR3 covers 14 residues. Here the CDR3 reads CASSLAGVLETQYF. The CDR3 DNA follows: TGCGCCAGCAGCTTGGCGGGAGTTTTAGAGACCCAGTACTTC.

This clonotype was found a few times. The rearrangement uses TRBV10-3 and TRBJ1-2; D is uncertain. Trimming left V 6 bases short and J 2 bases short, with 10 bases between. Germline values: CDR1 ENHRY, CDR2 SYGVKD. The CDR3 has 13 residues. This chain's CDR3 is CAIRTDTNYGYTF. In nucleotides, the CDR3 is TGTGCCATCAGGACGGATACAAACTATGGCTACACCTTC.

This clonotype was picked up a small number of times. CDR3 amino acids: CASSQDMTGGSYNEQFF. CDR3 bases: TGTGCCAGCAGCCAAGATATGACAGGGGGCTCCTACAATGAGCAGTTCTTC. This chain joins TRBV4-2 and TRBJ2-1; 9 bases line up with TRBD1. Germline V gives CDR1 LGHNA, CDR2 YNFKEQ. V trimming: 0 bases; J trimming: 0 bases; junction bases outside the gene matches: 3. CDR3 size: 17 residues.

The genes are TRBV30 and TRBJ1-2; D remains unclear. This CDR3 spans 11 amino acids. CDR1 and CDR2 from the germline V gene are GTSNPN and SVGIG (reference sequence). V lost 1 base to trimming and J lost 8 bases, with 8 bases between them. The CDR3 region is CAWSDKHGYTF. CDR3 coding DNA: TGTGCCTGGAGTGATAAACACGGCTACACCTTC.

This clonotype showed up just a few times. The chain uses TRBV3-1 and TRBJ2-7; D perhaps matches TRBD1 (6 bases). CDR1 is LGHDT and CDR2 is YNNKEL in the germline V gene (reference sequence). The CDR3 has 14 amino acids. Trimming shortened V by 1 base and J by 3 bases, and 10 bases separated the two germline ends. The DNA of the CDR3 is TGTGCCAGCAGCCAAGGGGGGCGCGTCTACGAGCAGTACTTC. It codes for CASSQGGRVYEQYF.

This CDR3 reads CASSKWGGNTEAFF. In DNA form, the CDR3 reads TGTGCCAGCAGTAAATGGGGGGGGAACACTGAAGCTTTCTTT. This rearrangement joins TRBV25-1 to TRBJ1-1; D might be TRBD1 (5 bases). The CDR3 is 14 residues long. Trimming took off 5 bases at V and 1 base at J, with 11 bases between the two ends. Per the germline V gene, CDR1 is MGHDK and CDR2 is SYGVNS.

This clonotype was counted ten times or more. The V gene is TRBV10-3, the J gene TRBJ2-7; 10 bases match TRBD2. This CDR3 is built from 16 residues. Trimming at V came to 7 bases and at J to 2 bases, leaving 11 bases not matched to a gene. From germline, CDR1 is ENHRY and CDR2 SYGVKD. The CDR3 sequence: CAIMDILAGNPYEQYF. The CDR3 DNA is TGTGCCATCATGGACATACTAGCGGGAAACCCCTACGAGCAGTACTTC.

The gene calls are TRBV4-1 and TRBJ1-5; TRBD1 agrees at 10 bases. This CDR3 is 15 amino acids long. Per germline, CDR1 MGHRA and CDR2 YSYEKL. V was pared by 3 bases and J by 5 bases, with 4 bases of the junction left unmatched. The CDR3 sequence is CASSQTGGPHQPQHF. The CDR3 DNA reads TGCGCCAGCAGCCAGACAGGGGGCCCCCATCAGCCCCAGCATTTT.

This CDR3 is CASREGRYQETQYF. The CDR3 region has the DNA TGTGCCAGCAGGGAGGGGCGGTACCAAGAGACCCAGTACTTC. The chain employs TRBV6-1 and TRBJ2-5, with a possible D match to TRBD2 (6 bases). V was trimmed by 6 bases and J by 0 bases, leaving 11 bases between them. This CDR3 is 14 amino acids long. From germline, CDR1 is MNHNS and CDR2 SASEGT.

This clonotype was recorded only once. V and J are TRBV24-1 and TRBJ2-3; no firm D call. V gave up 3 bases and J gave up 3 bases, with 15 bases separating them. The CDR3 extends over 16 amino acids. The germline V gene has CDR1 KGHDR and CDR2 SFDVKD. The CDR3 spells CATSDLRQALTDTQYF. DNA for the CDR3: TGTGCCACCAGTGATCTCCGGCAGGCCTTAACAGATACGCAGTATTTT.